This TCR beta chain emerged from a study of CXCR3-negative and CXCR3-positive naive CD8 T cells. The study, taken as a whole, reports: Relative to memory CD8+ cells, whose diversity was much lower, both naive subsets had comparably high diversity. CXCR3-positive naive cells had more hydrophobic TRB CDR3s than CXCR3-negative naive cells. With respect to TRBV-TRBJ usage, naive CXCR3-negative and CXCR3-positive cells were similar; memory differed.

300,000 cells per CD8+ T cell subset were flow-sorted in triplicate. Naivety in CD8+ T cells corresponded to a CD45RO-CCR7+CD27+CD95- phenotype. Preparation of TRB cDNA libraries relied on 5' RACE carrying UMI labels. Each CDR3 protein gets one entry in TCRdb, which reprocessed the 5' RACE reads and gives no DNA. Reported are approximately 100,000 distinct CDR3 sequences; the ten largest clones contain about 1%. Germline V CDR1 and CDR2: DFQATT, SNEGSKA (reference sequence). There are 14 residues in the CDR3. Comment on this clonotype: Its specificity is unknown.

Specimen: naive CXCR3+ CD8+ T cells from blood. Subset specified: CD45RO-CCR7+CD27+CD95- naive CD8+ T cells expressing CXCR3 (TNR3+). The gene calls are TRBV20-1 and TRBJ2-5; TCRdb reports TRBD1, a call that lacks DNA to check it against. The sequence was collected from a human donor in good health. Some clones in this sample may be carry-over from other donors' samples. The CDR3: CSARDRDRQETQYF.